This is a list of T cell receptor beta chains from one sample in a study of blood T cell repertoires in COVID-19. TCRdb keeps only in-frame clones here, not all; method: immunoSEQ multiplex PCR. The sample shows about 480,000 clones, approximately 90% of them seen only once. The sequenced material came from peripheral blood. The receptors derive from a woman aged 45 to 65 with COVID-19, enrolled during active disease. CDR3s include the opening cysteine and the closing phenylalanine or tryptophan. D genes are given only for firm matches. Size is stated for part of the rows, as once, few or many counts, or as a class when the clone is expanded.

>TRBJ1-2|.|TRBV18|.
CASSLDTNYGYTF
TGTGCCAGCTCACTGGACACTAACTATGGCTACACCTTC
>TRBJ1-4|.|TRBV10-1|few
CASSEDLEVEKLFF
TGCGCCAGCAGTGAAGACCTAGAGGTGGAAAAACTGTTTTTT
>TRBJ1-5|.|TRBV5-6|.
CASSLKPLNQPQHF
TGTGCCAGCAGTTTGAAGCCCCTCAATCAGCCCCAGCATTTT
>TRBJ2-7|TRBD1|TRBV3-1/TRBV3-2|.
CASSPRQGGYEQYF
TGTGCCAGCAGCCCCAGACAGGGTGGCTACGAGCAGTACTTC
>TRBJ2-5|TRBD1|TRBV29-1|.
CSLTGAQETQYF
TGCAGCCTAACAGGGGCCCAAGAGACCCAGTACTTC
>TRBJ2-7|TRBD1|TRBV6-5|.
CASSPYRGTYEQYF
TGTGCCAGCAGTCCCTACAGGGGGACCTACGAGCAGTACTTC
>TRBJ2-7|.|TRBV10-3|.
CAIGPGTSSYEQYF
TGTGCCATCGGGCCCGGAACGTCCTCCTACGAGCAGTACTTC
>TRBJ1-4|TRBD1|TRBV7-9|.
CASSKPGTATTTNEKLFF
TGTGCCAGCAGCAAACCCGGGACAGCAACAACAACTAATGAAAAACTGTTTTTT
>TRBJ2-1|.|TRBV5-1|.
CASSPQARGGLEQFF
TGCGCCAGCAGCCCTCAAGCAAGGGGTGGTCTTGAGCAGTTCTTC
>TRBJ2-1|.|TRBV9|.
CASSALAEPTEQFF
TGTGCCAGCAGCGCGTTAGCGGAACCGACTGAGCAGTTCTTC
>TRBJ1-2|TRBD1|TRBV18|.
CASSPQNRGDYGYTF
TGTGCCAGCTCACCCCAAAACAGGGGTGACTATGGCTACACCTTC
>TRBJ1-1|.|TRBV19|.
CASTGNTEAFF
TGTGCCAGTACAGGGAACACTGAAGCTTTCTTT
>TRBJ1-6|TRBD1|TRBV5-1|.
CASSPVGTGNSPLHF
TGCGCCAGCAGTCCCGTCGGGACAGGGAATTCACCCCTCCACTTT
>TRBJ2-1|.|TRBV6-5|.
CASSSRLAGNEQFF
TGTGCCAGCAGTTCAAGGCTCGCGGGCAATGAGCAGTTCTTC
>TRBJ1-5|.|TRBV19|.
CASTPGQRRGAQHF
TGTGCCAGTACCCCGGGACAAAGAAGAGGGGCCCAGCATTTT
>TRBJ2-2|.|TRBV4-2|.
CASSPRGSGYTGELFF
TGTGCCAGCAGCCCTAGGGGTAGCGGATACACCGGGGAGCTGTTTTTT
>TRBJ2-1|TRBD1|TRBV7-9|.
CASSPGQDEQFF
TGTGCCAGCAGTCCCGGACAGGATGAGCAGTTCTTC
>TRBJ2-7|.|TRBV4-1|.
CASSQVPGTGVSYEQYF
TGCGCCAGCAGCCAAGTTCCAGGAACCGGGGTGTCCTACGAGCAGTACTTC
>TRBJ2-7|.|TRBV7-2|.
CASSYKSTENFAYEQYF
TGTGCCAGCAGCTATAAGTCAACGGAGAACTTTGCCTACGAGCAGTACTTC
>TRBJ1-1|TRBD1|TRBV5-1|.
CASSVDQGARNTEAFF
TGCGCCAGCAGCGTCGACCAGGGGGCGCGGAACACTGAAGCTTTCTTT
>TRBJ2-7|.|TRBV5-1|once
CASSGEPGPYEQYF
TGCGCCAGCAGCGGTGAGCCTGGTCCCTACGAGCAGTACTTC
>TRBJ1-2|TRBD1|TRBV27|.
CASSLAGQGASGYTF
TGTGCCAGCAGTTTAGCGGGACAGGGGGCTAGTGGCTACACCTTC
>TRBJ1-2|TRBD1|TRBV27|.
CASGTGGEGYTF
TGTGCCAGCGGGACAGGGGGTGAGGGCTACACCTTC
>TRBJ2-5|.|TRBV7-2|once
CAYREGGGETQYF
TGTGCCTACAGGGAGGGTGGAGGCGAGACCCAGTACTTC
>TRBJ2-7|.|TRBV6-1|.
CASSESGYEQYF
TGTGCCAGCAGTGAATCGGGCTACGAGCAGTACTTC
>TRBJ2-7|TRBD1|TRBV27|.
CASSPGRQGLSPEQYF
TGTGCCAGCAGTCCGGGGCGACAGGGCTTGTCTCCCGAGCAGTACTTC
>TRBJ2-2|.|TRBV2|.
CASSELRGNTGELFF
TGTGCCAGCAGTGAACTCAGGGGGAACACCGGGGAGCTGTTTTTT
>TRBJ1-2|.|TRBV5-5|once
CASSLSGRGYTF
TGTGCCAGCAGCTTGTCTGGGAGGGGCTACACCTTC
>TRBJ2-5|.|TRBV7-2|once
CASSLGERETQYF
TGTGCCAGCAGCTTAGGGGAGAGGGAGACCCAGTACTTC
>TRBJ1-6|.|TRBV5-4|few
CASSAGGLPEPLHF
TGTGCCAGCAGCGCTGGCGGGCTCCCAGAACCCCTCCACTTT
>TRBJ2-1|TRBD2|TRBV5-6|.
CASSGLAGGAYNEQFF
TGTGCCAGCAGCGGACTAGCGGGGGGAGCTTACAATGAGCAGTTCTTC
>TRBJ1-1|TRBD1|TRBV7-6|many
CASSLTPTGTGVTEAFF
TGTGCCAGCAGCTTAACGCCGACGGGGACAGGGGTCACTGAAGCTTTCTTT
>TRBJ2-7|.|TRBV30|.
CAWRPRTRRYEQYF
TGTGCCTGGAGGCCTCGAACCAGGAGGTACGAGCAGTACTTC
>TRBJ2-1|TRBD2|TRBV5-4|.
CASSLPPNSGGYNEQFF
TGTGCCAGCAGCCTCCCGCCCAATAGCGGGGGGTACAATGAGCAGTTCTTC
>TRBJ1-5|.|TRBV5-1|.
CASSLGGYSNQPQHF
TGCGCCAGCAGCTTGGGAGGCTATAGCAATCAGCCCCAGCATTTT
>TRBJ1-4|.|TRBV7-9|.
CASSLAKQGGEKLFF
TGTGCCAGCAGCTTAGCGAAACAGGGAGGGGAAAAACTGTTTTTT
>TRBJ2-2|.|TRBV5-1|.
CASSLEARGGELFF
TGCGCCAGCAGCTTGGAAGCGCGAGGCGGGGAGCTGTTTTTT
>TRBJ2-1|.|TRBV29-1|.
CSVVSDEQFF
TGCAGCGTTGTGTCCGATGAGCAGTTCTTC
>TRBJ2-1|TRBD1|TRBV10-1|.
CASSGGQGGIEQFF
TGCGCCAGCAGTGGGGGACAGGGGGGAATTGAGCAGTTCTTC
>TRBJ1-5|TRBD1|TRBV6-5|.
CASSFRDREGQPQHF
TGTGCCAGCAGTTTTAGGGACAGGGAAGGTCAGCCCCAGCATTTT
>TRBJ2-5|.|TRBV10-2|once
CASRARGLAAKETQYF
TGCGCCAGCAGAGCTCGGGGGCTAGCGGCTAAAGAGACCCAGTACTTC
>TRBJ1-5|.|TRBV19|.
CASTNLPLFASNQPQHF
TGTGCCAGTACCAACCTACCTTTATTCGCTAGCAATCAGCCCCAGCATTTT
>TRBJ1-2|TRBD1|TRBV7-9|.
CASSPPDRGQVDTF
TGTGCCAGCAGCCCACCGGACAGGGGGCAGGTCGACACCTTC
>TRBJ1-5|TRBD1|TRBV27|few
CASSARDRGSHQPQHF
TGTGCCAGCAGTGCCCGGGACAGGGGGAGTCATCAGCCCCAGCATTTT
>TRBJ1-2|TRBD1|TRBV19|.
CASSGWTGPYGYTF
TGTGCCAGTAGTGGCTGGACAGGACCCTATGGCTACACCTTC
>TRBJ1-1|.|TRBV3-1/TRBV3-2|.
CASRRVQNTEAFF
TGTGCCAGCAGGCGCGTACAGAATACTGAAGCTTTCTTT
>TRBJ1-3|.|TRBV5-6|.
CASSWDTQGNTIYF
TGTGCCAGCAGCTGGGACACCCAGGGAAACACCATATATTTT
>TRBJ2-1|TRBD2|TRBV7-3|.
CASSSRTSGGPNEQFF
TGTGCCAGCAGCTCACGGACTAGCGGGGGCCCAAATGAGCAGTTCTTC
>TRBJ1-4|.|TRBV7-9|.
CASSWYGRGDEKLFF
TGTGCCAGCAGCTGGTACGGCCGGGGGGATGAAAAACTGTTTTTT
>TRBJ1-6|.|TRBV5-1|once
CASSLGQSNSPLHF
TGCGCCAGCAGCTTGGGACAGTCCAATTCACCCCTCCACTTT
>TRBJ2-7|TRBD2|TRBV24-1|.
CATSEGVAGGRYEQYF
TGTGCCACCAGTGAGGGGGTAGCGGGGGGCCGCTACGAGCAGTACTTC
>TRBJ2-1|.|TRBV7-9|few
CASSLTGSEQFF
TGTGCCAGCAGCCTGACTGGGAGTGAGCAGTTCTTC
>TRBJ1-4|.|TRBV18|.
CASSPRGATNEKLFF
TGTGCCAGCTCACCAAGGGGTGCAACTAATGAAAAACTGTTTTTT
>TRBJ1-1|.|TRBV4-2|few
CASSQEPVGAGHRRTEAFF
TGTGCCAGCAGCCAAGAACCGGTAGGCGCTGGACACAGGAGAACTGAAGCTTTCTTT
>TRBJ1-5|TRBD1|TRBV6-1|.
CASSEWVTGINQPQHF
TGTGCCAGCAGTGAATGGGTGACAGGGATCAATCAGCCCCAGCATTTT
>TRBJ2-1|.|TRBV20-1|.
CSASGVSINYNEQFF
TGCAGTGCTAGTGGGGTTAGCATTAACTACAATGAGCAGTTCTTC
>TRBJ1-4|.|TRBV7-8|.
CASSLDLGANEKLFF
TGTGCCAGCAGCTTAGATCTTGGGGCGAACGAAAAACTGTTTTTT